The next 29 T cell receptor beta chains were all read from a single sample in a study of cytomegalovirus exposure and HLA in healthy donors. The table came from immunoSEQ multiplex PCR; TCRdb's copy has only in-frame clones and leaves some out. The sample yields 65,000 or so clones, about 94% seen once. Sequenced: PBMCs. The receptor source for this set is a man younger than 35 in good health and CMV-seropositive.

A single count supports this clone. The chain couples TRBV18 to TRBJ2-1; TRBD2 matches 13 bases. J lost 8 bases, V lost 6 bases, and 19 bases had no gene match. Germline V gives CDR1 KGHSH, CDR2 LQKENI. The CDR3 is 19 residues long. CDR3 sequence reads: CASSPGLAGQSQEADEQFF. For the CDR3, the DNA is TGTGCCAGCTCTCCGGGACTAGCGGGACAATCTCAAGAAGCGGATGAGCAGTTCTTC. Filled out from reference TRBV18 and TRBJ2-1, the complete variable domain reads NAGVMQNPRHLVRRRGQEARLRCSPMKGHSHVYWYRQLPEEGLKFMVYLQKENIIDESGMPKERFSAEFPKEGPSILRIQQVVRGDSAAYFCASSPGLAGQSQEADEQFFGPGTRLTVL.

V gene TRBV6-5 combines with J gene TRBJ2-1; D not resolved. The germline gives CDR1 MNHEY, CDR2 SVGAGI. The CDR3 contains 15 residues. The V gene lost 4 bases and the J gene lost 1 base, with 11 bases spanning the gap. The CDR3 DNA follows: TGTGCCAGCAGTTCCCTGGAGCAATCCTACAATGAGCAGTTCTTC. Residues: CASSSLEQSYNEQFF.

The CDR3 reads CASSEGPGNGGYTF. CDR3 nucleotide sequence: TGTGCCAGCAGTGAAGGGCCCGGGAATGGGGGCTACACCTTC. J is TRBJ1-2 and V is TRBV6-1; no clear D gene. This CDR3 is built from 14 residues. The germline CDR1 and CDR2 sequences are MNHNS and SASEGT. Trimming shortened V by 1 base and J by 8 bases, and 14 bases separated the two germline ends.

The gene calls are TRBV15 and TRBJ2-5, with 9 bases matching TRBD1. Looked up from germline, CDR1 is LNHNV and CDR2 is YYDKDF (reference sequence). This CDR3 region has 16 residues. V gave up 1 base and J gave up 5 bases; unmatched junction bases: 8. This chain's CDR3 is CATSRVKDRGLETQYF. The CDR3 nucleotides are TGTGCCACCAGCAGAGTAAAGGACAGGGGTTTGGAGACCCAGTACTTC.

The chain joins TRBV2 to TRBJ2-1, with D possibly matching TRBD2 (7 bases). The CDR3 has 15 amino acids. The germline gives CDR1 SNHLY, CDR2 FYNNEI. V was pared by 4 bases and J by 5 bases, with 15 bases between. The DNA for the CDR3 is TGTGCCAGCAGTGGGCGGGGGCTTCTGGACAATGAGCAGTTCTTC. The encoded protein is CASSGRGLLDNEQFF.

The rearrangement uses TRBV7-3 and TRBJ2-1, with 7 bases aligning to TRBD2. The junction had 7 bases not matched to a gene; V was cut back by 5 bases and J by 6 bases. The CDR3 length is 14 residues. CDR1 is SGHTA and CDR2 is FQGTGA in the germline V gene. The CDR3 protein is CASSQGGGANEQFF. The CDR3 DNA sequence: TGTGCCAGCAGCCAAGGCGGGGGAGCCAATGAGCAGTTCTTC.

V usage is TRBV6-5 and J usage is TRBJ1-5; D gene ambiguous. This CDR3 has 15 amino acids. Trimming cost V 6 bases and J 0 bases, with 12 bases left between them. Looked up from germline, CDR1 is MNHEY and CDR2 is SVGAGI. DNA of the CDR3: TGTGCCAGCAGCATAGACGGGTATAGCAATCAGCCCCAGCATTTT. Its protein product is CASSIDGYSNQPQHF.

This chain joins TRBV25-1 and TRBJ1-2; tentative D call: TRBD1 (5 bases). Deletions cut 5 bases from V and 6 bases from J, with 16 bases between. This CDR3 region has 14 residues. Germline values: CDR1 MGHDK, CDR2 SYGVNS. The CDR3 DNA sequence: TGTGCCAGCAGTTATCAGGGTGGGTTTAATGGCTACACCTTC. Amino acid sequence: CASSYQGGFNGYTF.

The chain combines TRBV7-3 with TRBJ1-5; D not resolved. V lost 2 bases and J lost 5, with 7 bases in between. The CDR3 length is 13 residues. The germline V gene has CDR1 SGHTA and CDR2 FQGTGA. Here the CDR3 DNA reads TGTGCCAGCAGCTTAGACCGGGATCAGCCCCAGCATTTT. As protein: CASSLDRDQPQHF.

The genes are TRBV7-2 and TRBJ2-5, with unresolved D. The V and J ends lost 5 bases and 0 bases respectively, with 10 bases between them. Germline loops: CDR1 SGHTA, CDR2 FQGNSA. CDR3 length: 14 amino acids. The DNA for the CDR3 is TGTGCCAGCAGCCCTTCGTCTAACCAAGAGACCCAGTACTTC. This sequence encodes CASSPSSNQETQYF.

This clone was seen a single time. The chain has TRBV6-5 and TRBJ2-2; 7 bases align to TRBD1. With 6 bases clipped from V and 0 bases from J, the junction kept 4 bases outside the gene matches. In germline, CDR1 is MNHEY, CDR2 SVGAGI. There are 15 residues in the CDR3. In nucleotides, the CDR3 is TGTGCCAGCAGCCCCGGGACAGCGAACACCGGGGAGCTGTTTTTT. Encoded protein: CASSPGTANTGELFF.

This chain links TRBV27 with TRBJ2-5; a possible D gene is TRBD2 (6 bases). Germline V lookup: CDR1 MNHEY, CDR2 SMNVEV (reference sequence). The CDR3 has 13 residues. Trimming took off 8 bases at V and 3 bases at J, with 13 bases between the two ends. CDR3 amino acids: CASGRLLEETQYF. The CDR3 DNA sequence: TGTGCCAGCGGGAGGCTCCTGGAAGAGACCCAGTACTTC.

This rearrangement joins TRBV29-1 to TRBJ2-3, with D tentatively TRBD2 (6 bases). The CDR3 has 14 residues. V dropped 6 bases and J dropped 2 bases, with 15 bases sitting between them. CDR1 SQVTM and CDR2 ANQGSEA come from the germline V gene. The CDR3 sequence: CSVELGGYTDTQYF. The CDR3 coding sequence is TGCAGCGTCGAACTAGGAGGGTACACAGATACGCAGTATTTT.

V is TRBV4-3 and J is TRBJ2-7, with TRBD2 matching over 11 bases. The CDR3 is made up of 15 amino acids. Losses at the gene ends were 1 base for V and 4 bases for J; bases not matched to a gene: 3. CDR1 is LGHNA and CDR2 is YSLEER in the germline V gene. CDR3 region: CASSQALAGVYEQYF. The CDR3 coding sequence is TGCGCCAGCAGCCAAGCACTAGCGGGAGTGTACGAGCAGTACTTC.

This sequence joins TRBV28 and TRBJ1-5, with D possibly TRBD1 on 6 matching bases. Germline V gene data show CDR1 as MDHEN and CDR2 as SYDVKM. The CDR3 length is 13 residues. Trimming cost V 3 bases and J 6 bases, with 9 bases left between them. CDR3 sequence reads: CASSFGGGQPQHF. CDR3 in DNA: TGTGCCAGCAGTTTTGGGGGCGGTCAGCCCCAGCATTTT. Full variable domain (outside the CDR3, taken from reference TRBV28 and TRBJ1-5): DVKVTQSSRYLVKRTGEKVFLECVQDMDHENMFWYRQDPGLGLRLIYFSYDVKMKEKGDIPEGYSVSREKKERFSLILESASTNQTSMYLCASSFGGGQPQHFGDGTRLSIL.

The rearrangement joins TRBV11-2 to TRBJ2-1, with TRBD2 matching 7 bases. Trimming at V came to 3 bases and at J to 9 bases, leaving 8 bases not matched to a gene. Germline CDR1 and CDR2: SGHAT and FQNNGV. The CDR3 loop spans 14 amino acids. The CDR3 region is CASSFWEGQVEQFF. The CDR3 DNA reads TGTGCCAGCAGCTTTTGGGAGGGCCAGGTTGAGCAGTTCTTC.

The V gene is TRBV10-3, the J gene TRBJ2-7; D is possibly TRBD1 (6 bases). This CDR3 is built from 12 residues. Trimming removed 4 bases from V and 3 bases from J, with 7 bases in between. Germline V lookup: CDR1 ENHRY, CDR2 SYGVKD. CDR3 region: CAISGQDYEQYF. CDR3 nucleotides: TGTGCCATCAGTGGACAGGACTACGAGCAGTACTTC.

The chain combines TRBV28 with TRBJ1-4, with D maybe TRBD1 (5 bases). V lost 5 bases to trimming and J lost 3 bases, with 13 bases between them. This CDR3 is built from 15 residues. In germline, CDR1 is MDHEN, CDR2 SYDVKM. Here the CDR3 DNA reads TGTGCCAGCAGTCCCCGGGGGATGGCTAATGAAAAACTGTTTTTT. Translating it yields CASSPRGMANEKLFF.

The chain combines TRBV5-4 with TRBJ2-7, with D possibly TRBD1 on 5 matching bases. The CDR3 sequence is 13 residues long. Germline loops: CDR1 SGHNT, CDR2 YYREEE (reference sequence). With 1 base removed from V and 4 bases from J, the gap between germline ends came to 9 bases. The chain's CDR3 is CASSLKGSYEQYF. The CDR3 DNA reads TGTGCCAGCAGCTTGAAGGGGTCTTACGAGCAGTACTTC.

V and J are TRBV5-5 and TRBJ2-7; D unclear. Between the trimmed V and J ends, which lost 5 bases and 3 bases, there was a span of 6 bases. The germline V gene encodes CDR1 SGHKS and CDR2 YYEKEE (reference sequence). This CDR3 is built from 11 residues. Written as DNA, the CDR3 is TGTGCCAGCAGTTGGAGCTACGAGCAGTACTTC. It specifies CASSWSYEQYF.

This chain connects TRBV29-1 to TRBJ2-7; D call uncertain. This CDR3 contains 11 residues. Germline V gene sequence: CDR1 SQVTM, CDR2 ANQGSEA. V was pared by 7 bases and J by 5 bases, with 12 bases between. Here the CDR3 reads CSGGEWDEQYF. The CDR3 bases are TGCAGCGGCGGAGAATGGGACGAGCAGTACTTC.

This chain links TRBV4-3 with TRBJ1-2; 7 bases map to TRBD1. This CDR3 comprises 16 residues. CDR1 is LGHNA and CDR2 is YSLEER in the germline V gene. The J segment lost 7 bases and the V segment lost 0 bases, leaving 11 bases of the junction unmatched. CDR3 amino acids: CASSQDTVRGRSGYTF. CDR3 in DNA: TGCGCCAGCAGCCAAGATACAGTAAGGGGGCGAAGTGGCTACACCTTC.

This chain connects TRBV27 to TRBJ1-2; D is uncertain. Between the trimmed V and J ends, which lost 6 bases and 0 bases, there was a span of 5 bases. Germline-derived CDR1 and CDR2 are MNHEY and SMNVEV (reference sequence). CDR3 length equals 12 residues. In DNA form, the CDR3 reads TGTGCCAGCAGGGGCGCTAACTATGGCTACACCTTC. This codes for CASRGANYGYTF.

The chain combines TRBV25-1 with TRBJ1-1; 7 nucleotides agree with TRBD1. V lost 4 bases, J lost 6 bases, and 11 bases stayed unmatched. The germline gives CDR1 MGHDK, CDR2 SYGVNS. The length of the CDR3 is 15 residues. CDR3 DNA: TGTGCCAGCAGTGCCCTACAGGGGTCTAGCTCTGAAGCTTTCTTT. Protein sequence: CASSALQGSSSEAFF.

The J gene is TRBJ2-1, the V gene TRBV7-8, with 8 nucleotides matching TRBD2. This CDR3 comprises 15 residues. CDR1 and CDR2 (germline): SGHVS, FQNEAQ. Trimming removed 2 bases from V and 9 bases from J; junction bases left unmatched: 9. The CDR3 DNA sequence: TGTGCCAGCAGCTTAAGTTCCGGGGGGGCCGTTGAGCAGTTCTTC. The encoded protein is CASSLSSGGAVEQFF. Drawing the rest from reference TRBV7-8 and TRBJ2-1, the complete variable domain is GAGVSQSPRYKVAKRGQDVALRCDPISGHVSLFWYQQALGQGPEFLTYFQNEAQLDKSGLPSDRFFAERPEGSVSTLKIQRTQQEDSAVYLCASSLSSGGAVEQFFGPGTRLTVL.

The gene calls are TRBV2 and TRBJ1-5; the D gene is possibly TRBD1 (6 bases). Trimming removed 6 bases from V and 3 bases from J, with 15 bases in between. Per germline, CDR1 SNHLY and CDR2 FYNNEI. CDR3 size: 15 residues. CDR3 coding DNA: TGTGCCAGCAGGGGGGGGCTTCGGGACAATCAGCCCCAGCATTTT. It yields the protein CASRGGLRDNQPQHF. The whole variable domain, filled in from reference TRBV2 and TRBJ1-5, reads EPEVTQTPSHQVTQMGQEVILRCVPISNHLYFYWYRQILGQKVEFLVSFYNNEISEKSEIFDDQFSVERPDGSNFTLKIRSTKLEDSAMYFCASRGGLRDNQPQHFGDGTRLSIL.

The chain couples TRBV5-1 to TRBJ2-3, with D perhaps TRBD2 (5 bases). Germline V gene lookup returns CDR1 SGHRS and CDR2 YFSETQ. The CDR3 has 15 amino acids. The V gene lost 0 bases and the J gene lost 5 bases, with 13 bases spanning the gap. The chain's CDR3 is CASSLGLEGIDTQYF. The CDR3, as DNA: TGCGCCAGCAGCTTGGGCCTAGAGGGAATAGATACGCAGTATTTT.

This clone showed up just a few times. V and J are TRBV11-2 and TRBJ2-3; no clear D. Germline CDR1 SGHAT, CDR2 FQNNGV. Trimming removed 5 bases from V and 2 bases from J, with 14 bases in between. The CDR3 is made up of 15 amino acids. This CDR3 reads CASSTSRGSTDTQYF. The CDR3, as DNA: TGTGCCAGCAGCACCTCAAGAGGATCCACAGATACGCAGTATTTT. Complete variable domain (other parts from reference TRBV11-2 and TRBJ2-3): EAGVAQSPRYKIIEKRQSVAFWCNPISGHATLYWYQQILGQGPKLLIQFQNNGVVDDSQLPKDRFSAERLKGVDSTLKIQPAKLEDSAVYLCASSTSRGSTDTQYFGPGTRLTVL.

The chain joins TRBV6-5 to TRBJ1-4; perhaps TRBD1 as D (5 bases). Trimming took off 8 bases at V and 8 bases at J, with 21 bases between the two ends. The germline V gene encodes CDR1 MNHEY and CDR2 SVGAGI. This CDR3 spans 15 amino acids. The CDR3 sequence: CASSSNQGLGEKLFF. Written as DNA, the CDR3 is TGTGCCAGCTCCTCAAACCAGGGTTTAGGCGAAAAACTGTTTTTT.